This T cell receptor beta chain came from a study of early T cells in non-severe SARS-CoV-2 infection. Study-level points and caveats: A preference for anti-spike CD8 responses marked VDJdb matching, which missed private and CD4 specificities.

Tagging with unique molecular identifiers was applied to individual cDNA molecules. TCRdb analysed the 5' RACE reads with MiXCR anew, one entry per CDR3 protein. Among about 36,000 distinct CDR3 sequences, approximately 9.9% were seen once, and the ten largest hold 12%. Concerning this clonotype itself: Its antigen is not known.

Trimming stripped 2 bases from V and 4 bases from J, with 17 bases between. The CDR3 consists of 15 residues. In germline, CDR1 is DFQATT, CDR2 SNEGSKA (reference sequence). V is TRBV20-1 and J is TRBJ1-2, with D perhaps TRBD1 (6 bases). The receptor was derived from an adult who was a healthcare worker with PCR-confirmed SARS-CoV-2 infection or an uninfected control (not recorded which). Material: whole blood. The CDR3 sequence: CSARPRQEYSYGYTF. CDR3 sequence (DNA): TGCAGTGCTAGACCTAGACAGGAATACTCCTATGGCTACACCTTC.